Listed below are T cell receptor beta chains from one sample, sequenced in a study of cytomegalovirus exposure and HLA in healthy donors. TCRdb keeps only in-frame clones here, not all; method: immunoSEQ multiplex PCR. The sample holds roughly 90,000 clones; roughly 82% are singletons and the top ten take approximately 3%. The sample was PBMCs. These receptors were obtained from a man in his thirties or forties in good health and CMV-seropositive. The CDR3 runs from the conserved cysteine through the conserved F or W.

CDR3 protein: CASSENMRGQGNSPLHF
J gene: TRBJ1-6
V gene: TRBV25-1

CDR3 protein: CASSFGLAGGRTGELFF
J gene: TRBJ2-2
V gene: TRBV13

CDR3 protein: CASSPPNRLNTEAFF
J gene: TRBJ1-1
V gene: TRBV18

CDR3 protein: CAAQRDYGYTF
J gene: TRBJ1-2
V gene: TRBV30

CDR3 protein: CAIRSGNLNTGELFF
J gene: TRBJ2-2
V gene: TRBV10-3

CDR3 protein: CASSSGQGGNQPQHF
J gene: TRBJ1-5
V gene: TRBV11-2

CDR3 protein: CASRRTGVAEQFF
J gene: TRBJ2-1
V gene: TRBV6-5

CDR3 protein: CASSLDGQSFGEQFF
J gene: TRBJ2-1
V gene: TRBV5-1

CDR3 protein: CATSVGTGPYNEQFF
J gene: TRBJ2-1
V gene: TRBV5-1

CDR3 protein: CASSFRSRGYTTYEQYF
J gene: TRBJ2-7
V gene: TRBV11-2

CDR3 protein: CASSKDRGETQYF
J gene: TRBJ2-5
V gene: TRBV5-4

CDR3 protein: CASSVSTGGPSGNTIYF
J gene: TRBJ1-3
V gene: TRBV6-1

CDR3 protein: CASSFSVMSGAYEQYF
J gene: TRBJ2-7
V gene: TRBV28

CDR3 protein: CASSFPPPGGATYEQYF
J gene: TRBJ2-7
V gene: TRBV7-2

CDR3 protein: CASRRLSGVNYEQYF
J gene: TRBJ2-7
V gene: TRBV5-1

CDR3 protein: CAIRTGNTGELFF
J gene: TRBJ2-2
V gene: TRBV7-7

CDR3 protein: CASSESWDTGSGNTIYF
J gene: TRBJ1-3
V gene: TRBV10-2

CDR3 protein: CASSTQGAGELFF
J gene: TRBJ2-2
V gene: TRBV18

CDR3 protein: CASSEAASDREQGQYF
J gene: TRBJ2-7
V gene: TRBV6-1

CDR3 protein: CATKRDRVGKLFF
J gene: TRBJ1-4
V gene: TRBV18

CDR3 protein: CASSWESSYNEQFF
J gene: TRBJ2-1
V gene: TRBV7-9

CDR3 protein: CASSWGGNPSSGRSYNEQFF
J gene: TRBJ2-1
V gene: TRBV2

CDR3 protein: CASSLLGSGTYEQYF
J gene: TRBJ2-7
V gene: TRBV7-8

CDR3 protein: CASSVRPWGTGDTGELFF
J gene: TRBJ2-2
V gene: TRBV9

CDR3 protein: CASSQRQGLNSPLHF
J gene: TRBJ1-6
V gene: TRBV27

CDR3 protein: CSVGEGPAEQYF
J gene: TRBJ2-7
V gene: TRBV29-1

CDR3 protein: CASTRATNTEAFF
J gene: TRBJ1-1
V gene: TRBV10-2

CDR3 protein: CASSLAAGASYEQYF
J gene: NA
V gene: TRBV5-1

CDR3 protein: CSGQAGGADTEAFF
J gene: TRBJ1-1
V gene: TRBV29-1

CDR3 protein: CASSLSRLAGDTQYF
J gene: TRBJ2-3
V gene: TRBV27

CDR3 protein: CASSLGNNEQFF
J gene: TRBJ2-1
V gene: TRBV5-1

CDR3 protein: CASRGTAFNYGYTF
J gene: TRBJ1-2
V gene: TRBV2

CDR3 protein: CASTRAGNEKLFF
J gene: TRBJ1-4
V gene: TRBV28

CDR3 protein: CASSLEGAGPNEKLFF
J gene: TRBJ1-4
V gene: TRBV7-2

CDR3 protein: CASSQLADSYEQYF
J gene: TRBJ2-7
V gene: TRBV23-1

CDR3 protein: CASTENRGDYGYTF
J gene: TRBJ1-2
V gene: TRBV2

CDR3 protein: CASSNTEWSEQYF
J gene: TRBJ2-7
V gene: TRBV28

CDR3 protein: CASSRQFLDYEQYF
J gene: TRBJ2-7
V gene: TRBV6-5

CDR3 protein: CAIRRATNEKLFF
J gene: TRBJ1-4
V gene: TRBV10-3

CDR3 protein: CASTPSSPAPPQHF
J gene: TRBJ1-5
V gene: TRBV28

CDR3 protein: CASGGTGGHEQFF
J gene: TRBJ2-1
V gene: TRBV6-6

CDR3 protein: CASSERGTANEKLFF
J gene: TRBJ1-4
V gene: TRBV6-1

CDR3 protein: CASSLEALAGMVF
J gene: TRBJ2-1
V gene: TRBV7-8

CDR3 protein: CASSEGAWIPYNEQFF
J gene: TRBJ2-1
V gene: TRBV5-8

CDR3 protein: CASRSGQGEHQPQHF
J gene: TRBJ1-5
V gene: TRBV6-1

CDR3 protein: CASSDPPTGINQPQHF
J gene: TRBJ1-5
V gene: TRBV2

CDR3 protein: CASRAGVYGYTF
J gene: TRBJ1-2
V gene: TRBV28

CDR3 protein: CASSPLGQLSTDTQYF
J gene: TRBJ2-3
V gene: TRBV5-5

CDR3 protein: CASSFQQGAYEQYF
J gene: TRBJ2-7
V gene: TRBV5-1

CDR3 protein: CARRGGSGEKLFF
J gene: TRBJ1-4
V gene: TRBV2

CDR3 protein: CASSDRGRGTDTQYF
J gene: TRBJ2-3
V gene: TRBV5-6

CDR3 protein: CASSASGVTGELFF
J gene: TRBJ2-2
V gene: TRBV6-5

CDR3 protein: CAWSGGRGSNQPQHF
J gene: TRBJ1-5
V gene: TRBV30